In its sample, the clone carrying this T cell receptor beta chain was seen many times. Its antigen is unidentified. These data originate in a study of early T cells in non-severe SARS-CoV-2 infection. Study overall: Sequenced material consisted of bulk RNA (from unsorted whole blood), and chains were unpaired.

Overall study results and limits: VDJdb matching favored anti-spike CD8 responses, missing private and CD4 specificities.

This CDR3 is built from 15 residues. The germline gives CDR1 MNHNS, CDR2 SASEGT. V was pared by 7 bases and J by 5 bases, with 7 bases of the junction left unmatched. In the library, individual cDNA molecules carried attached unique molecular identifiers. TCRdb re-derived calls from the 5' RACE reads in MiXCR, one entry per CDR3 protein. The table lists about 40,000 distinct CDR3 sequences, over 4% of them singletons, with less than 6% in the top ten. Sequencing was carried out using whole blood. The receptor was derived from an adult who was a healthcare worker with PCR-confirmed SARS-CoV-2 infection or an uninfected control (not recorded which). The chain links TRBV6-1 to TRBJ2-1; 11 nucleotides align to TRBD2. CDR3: CASTAGTSGHNEQFF. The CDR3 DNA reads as TGTGCCAGCACCGCCGGGACTAGCGGCCACAATGAGCAGTTCTTC.